This record covers a single T cell receptor beta chain. Looked up from germline, CDR1 is SGHTA and CDR2 is FQGTGA. The CDR3 contains 15 residues. V lost 5 bases and J lost 2; bases outside the gene matches: 6. These data come from a study of control samples from healthy donors and cancer patients. Repertoires were generated with immunoSEQ multiplex PCR, while TCRdb's copy carries only in-frame clones and drops some. The table shows 50,000 or so clones, with 85% to 95% occurring only once. The chain combines TRBV7-3 with TRBJ2-7; 10 bases align to TRBD2. The clonotype was recovered from a woman aged 45-60 years with head and neck cancer. Sequencing used PBMCs. CDR3 residues: CASSLQAGGPYEQYF. CDR3 coding DNA: TGTGCCAGCAGCCTTCAAGCGGGAGGGCCCTACGAGCAGTACTTC. Looking up the rest from reference TRBV7-3 and TRBJ2-7 gives the full variable domain: GAGVSQTPSNKVTEKGKYVELRCDPISGHTALYWYRQSLGQGPEFLIYFQGTGAADDSGLPNDRFFAVRPEGSVSTLKIQRTERGDSAVYLCASSLQAGGPYEQYFGPGTRLTVT.